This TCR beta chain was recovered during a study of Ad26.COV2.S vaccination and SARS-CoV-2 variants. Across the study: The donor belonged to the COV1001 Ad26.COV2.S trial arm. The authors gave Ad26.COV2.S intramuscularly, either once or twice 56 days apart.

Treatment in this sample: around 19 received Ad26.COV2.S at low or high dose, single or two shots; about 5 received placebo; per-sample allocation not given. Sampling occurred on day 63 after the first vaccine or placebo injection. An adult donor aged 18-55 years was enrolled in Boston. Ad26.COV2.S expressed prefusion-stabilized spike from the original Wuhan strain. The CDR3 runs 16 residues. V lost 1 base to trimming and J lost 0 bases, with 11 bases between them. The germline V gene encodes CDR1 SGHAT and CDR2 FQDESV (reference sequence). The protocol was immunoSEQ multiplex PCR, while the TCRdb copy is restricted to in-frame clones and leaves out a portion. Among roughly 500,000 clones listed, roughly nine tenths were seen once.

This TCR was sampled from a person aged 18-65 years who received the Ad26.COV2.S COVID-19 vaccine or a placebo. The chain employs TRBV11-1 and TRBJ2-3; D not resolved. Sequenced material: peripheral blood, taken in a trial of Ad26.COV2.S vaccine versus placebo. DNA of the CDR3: TGTGCCAGCAGCTTAGTACCAGCGCCCAGCACAGATACGCAGTATTTT. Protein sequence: CASSLVPAPSTDTQYF.